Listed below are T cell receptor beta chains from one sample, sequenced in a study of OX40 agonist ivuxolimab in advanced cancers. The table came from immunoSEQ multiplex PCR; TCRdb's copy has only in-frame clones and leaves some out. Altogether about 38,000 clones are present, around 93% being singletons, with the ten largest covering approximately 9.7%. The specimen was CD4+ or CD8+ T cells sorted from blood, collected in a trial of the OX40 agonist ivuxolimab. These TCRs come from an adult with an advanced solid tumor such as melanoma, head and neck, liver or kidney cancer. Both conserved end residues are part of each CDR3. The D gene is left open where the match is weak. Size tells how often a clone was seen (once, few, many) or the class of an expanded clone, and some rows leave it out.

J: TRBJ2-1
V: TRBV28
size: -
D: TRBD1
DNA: TGTGCCAGCAGTGGGACAGGGGTGAGTAATGAGCAGTTCTTC
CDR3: CASSGTGVSNEQFF

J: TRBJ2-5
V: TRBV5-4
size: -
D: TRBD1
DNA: TGTGCCAGCAGCTTGTGGGGGACAGGGGTAGAGACCCAGTACTTC
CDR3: CASSLWGTGVETQYF

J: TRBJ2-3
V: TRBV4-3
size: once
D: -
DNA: TGCGCCAGCAGCCCATTGGGCAGGGTCGCAGATACGCAGTATTTT
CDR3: CASSPLGRVADTQYF

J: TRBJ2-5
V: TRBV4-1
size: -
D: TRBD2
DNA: TGCGCCAGCAGCTACTTAGCGGGAGTACGGGAGACCCAGTACTTC
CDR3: CASSYLAGVRETQYF

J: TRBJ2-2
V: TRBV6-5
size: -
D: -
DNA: TGTGCCAGCAGTGAAGGCTGGAACACCGGGGAGCTGTTTTTT
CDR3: CASSEGWNTGELFF

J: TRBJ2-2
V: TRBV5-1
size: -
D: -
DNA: TGCGCCAGCAGCTTGGCAACGCCTCGGGACACCGGGGAGCTGTTTTTT
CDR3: CASSLATPRDTGELFF

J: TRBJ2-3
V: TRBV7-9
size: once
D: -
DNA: TGTGCCAGCAGCTTAGCTGGAGGTAGCGGAGTTAGCACAGATACGCAGTATTTT
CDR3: CASSLAGGSGVSTDTQYF

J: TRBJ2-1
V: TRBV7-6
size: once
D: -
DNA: TGTGCCAGCAGCTTCGGGGAAGAGGCCCTCCATGAGCAGTTCTTC
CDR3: CASSFGEEALHEQFF

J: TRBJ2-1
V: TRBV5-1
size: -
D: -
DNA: TGCGCCAGCAGCTTCAGGAATGAGCAGTTCTTC
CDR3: CASSFRNEQFF

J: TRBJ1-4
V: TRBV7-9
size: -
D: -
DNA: TGTGCCAGCAGCTTAGGGGACGTTAATGAAAAACTGTTTTTT
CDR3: CASSLGDVNEKLFF

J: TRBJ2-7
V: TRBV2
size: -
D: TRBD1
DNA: TGTGCCAGCAGTGATTTGGTACTGGACAGGGACTCCTACGAGCAGTACTTC
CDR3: CASSDLVLDRDSYEQYF

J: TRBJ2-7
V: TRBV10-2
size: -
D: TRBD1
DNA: TGCGCCAGCAGTGGGACAGGGCCCTCCTACGAGCAGTACTTC
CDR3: CASSGTGPSYEQYF

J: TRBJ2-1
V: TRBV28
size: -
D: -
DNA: TGTGCCAGCAGCCCTGACCGGTATGAGCAGTTCTTC
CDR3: CASSPDRYEQFF

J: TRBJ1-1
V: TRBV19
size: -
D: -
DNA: TGTGCCAGTATAGCCTCCTGGGGAGCTTTCTTT
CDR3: CASIASWGAFF

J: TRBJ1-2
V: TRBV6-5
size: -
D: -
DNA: TGTGCCAGCAGCGACGAAGTGGCGTATGGCTACACCTTC
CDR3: CASSDEVAYGYTF

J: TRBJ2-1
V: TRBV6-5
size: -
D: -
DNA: TGTGCCAGCAGCCCCAGCGGGTCTTCCAACAATGAGCAGTTCTTC
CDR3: CASSPSGSSNNEQFF

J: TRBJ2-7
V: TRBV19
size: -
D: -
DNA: TGTGCCAGTAGTATAGCCATAGGCTCCTACGAGCAGTACTTC
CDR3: CASSIAIGSYEQYF

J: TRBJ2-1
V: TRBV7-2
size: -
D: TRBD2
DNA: TGTGCCAGCAGCTCACTAGCGGGGTACAATGAGCAGTTCTTC
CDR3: CASSSLAGYNEQFF

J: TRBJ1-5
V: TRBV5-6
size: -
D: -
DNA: TGTGCCAGCAGCTTGGACGGTAGCAATCAGCCCCAGCATTTT
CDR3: CASSLDGSNQPQHF

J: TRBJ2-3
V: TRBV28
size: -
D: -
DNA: TGTGCCTCCCGGACTAGCACAGATACGCAGTATTTT
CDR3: CASRTSTDTQYF

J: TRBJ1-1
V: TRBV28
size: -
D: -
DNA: TGTGCCAGCAGTTTAACGGGTAACACTGAAGCTTTCTTT
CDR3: CASSLTGNTEAFF

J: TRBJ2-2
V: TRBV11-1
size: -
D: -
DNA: TGTGCCAGCAGCTCCAGGGAGCTGTTTTTT
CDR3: CASSSRELFF

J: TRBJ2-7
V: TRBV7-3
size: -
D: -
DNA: TGTGCCAGCAGCCCCACCGGGCCGGGCGAGCAGTACTTC
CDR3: CASSPTGPGEQYF

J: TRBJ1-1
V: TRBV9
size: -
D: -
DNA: TGTGCCAGCAGCGTAGATGCGAAACCGAACACTGAAGCTTTCTTT
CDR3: CASSVDAKPNTEAFF

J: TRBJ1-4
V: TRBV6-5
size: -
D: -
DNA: TGTGCCAGCAGACCGACAGGACTGGGTGAAAAACTGTTTTTT
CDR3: CASRPTGLGEKLFF

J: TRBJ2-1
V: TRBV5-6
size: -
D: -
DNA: TGTGCCAGCAGCACCGGGACTCCCAGCTACAATGAGCAGTTCTTC
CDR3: CASSTGTPSYNEQFF

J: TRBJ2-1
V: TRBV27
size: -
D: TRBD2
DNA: TGTGCCAGCAGTTTACAGGGGACTAGCGGACCCCAGGAGCAGTTCTTC
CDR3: CASSLQGTSGPQEQFF

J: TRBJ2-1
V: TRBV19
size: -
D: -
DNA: TGTGCCAGTAGATCATGGGTTAGCTCCTACAATGAGCAGTTCTTC
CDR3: CASRSWVSSYNEQFF

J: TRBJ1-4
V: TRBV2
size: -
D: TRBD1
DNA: TGTGCCAGCAGATTGCCGGGACAGGGAAATGAAAAACTGTTTTTT
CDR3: CASRLPGQGNEKLFF

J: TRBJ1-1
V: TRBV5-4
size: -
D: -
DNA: TGTGCCAGCAGCTTGGGTTGGGGGCGCGACACTGAAGCTTTCTTT
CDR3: CASSLGWGRDTEAFF

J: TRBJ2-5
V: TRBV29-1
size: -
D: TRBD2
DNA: TGCAGCGCCCGGGGGGGGGAAAAGACCCAGTACTTC
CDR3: CSARGGEKTQYF

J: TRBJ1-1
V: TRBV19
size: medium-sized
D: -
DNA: TGTGCCAGTAGTATCAGTTTGGCCAGGGCAGGGGCTGAAGCTTTCTTT
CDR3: CASSISLARAGAEAFF